These T cell receptor beta chains were read from a single sample in a study of blood T cell repertoires in COVID-19. Assay: immunoSEQ multiplex PCR; the TCRdb copy retains only in-frame clones and omits some. Of 190,000 or so clones in the sample, around four fifths were seen once. Sequences were obtained from peripheral blood. The receptors were gathered from a human donor with acute or convalescent COVID-19. The donor label of this sample is uncertain. CDR3s include the opening cysteine and the closing phenylalanine or tryptophan. The D gene is left open where the match is weak. Clone size is stated in some rows and not others, as once, few, many or a class when expanded.

j_call d_call v_call clone_size cdr3_aa cdr3_nt
TRBJ1-2 . TRBV10-1 . CASSDSRERGYTF TGCGCCAGCAGTGATTCCCGGGAGCGGGGCTACACCTTC
TRBJ2-7 TRBD1 TRBV25-1 . CASSAPGQGNYEQYF TGTGCCAGCAGTGCCCCGGGACAGGGGAACTACGAGCAGTACTTC
TRBJ1-2 . TRBV5-1 . CASSAEGNYGYTF TGCGCCAGCAGTGCGGAGGGTAACTATGGCTACACCTTC
TRBJ2-1 TRBD2 TRBV18 . CASSPFVAGAYNEQFF TGTGCCAGCTCACCATTTGTAGCGGGAGCCTACAATGAGCAGTTCTTC
TRBJ2-7 TRBD2 TRBV19 . CASSMGFSGPSYEQYF TGTGCCAGTAGCATGGGGTTTAGCGGGCCCTCCTACGAGCAGTACTTC
TRBJ2-5 TRBD2 TRBV6-2/TRBV6-3 . CASSYSAGGETQYF TGTGCCAGCAGTTACTCGGCGGGAGGAGAGACCCAGTACTTC
TRBJ1-3 . TRBV2 once CASSILSSTIYF TGTGCCAGCTCTATTTTATCGAGCACCATATATTTT
TRBJ1-4 TRBD1 TRBV30 . CAGQGLNEKLFF TGTGCCGGACAGGGGCTGAATGAAAAACTGTTTTTT
TRBJ2-1 . TRBV11-1 few CASSLGTNSNEQFF TGTGCCAGCAGCTTAGGGACTAACTCCAATGAGCAGTTCTTC
TRBJ2-2 . TRBV9 . CASSVQRTNTGELFF TGTGCCAGCAGCGTCCAGCGGACGAACACCGGGGAGCTGTTTTTT
TRBJ2-1 TRBD2 TRBV12-5 . CASGLRTSGSSYNEQFF TGTGCTAGTGGTCTCCGGACTAGCGGGAGCTCCTACAATGAGCAGTTCTTC
TRBJ1-2 TRBD1 TRBV12-3/TRBV12-4 . CASSPGTVYGYTF TGTGCCAGCAGTCCAGGGACAGTCTATGGCTACACCTTC
TRBJ2-2 TRBD1 TRBV9 . CASSPRKGARLTGELFF TGTGCCAGCAGCCCTCGGAAGGGGGCACGACTGACCGGGGAGCTGTTTTTT
TRBJ2-7 . TRBV11-2 . CASSLDQGGLYEQYF TGTGCCAGCAGCTTAGATCAGGGCGGCTTATACGAGCAGTACTTC
TRBJ1-3 TRBD1 TRBV6-5 . CASRRQGTLRNTIYF TGTGCCAGCAGACGACAGGGAACCTTAAGAAACACCATATATTTT
TRBJ2-1 . TRBV6-5 . CASSYLAGAGLNEQFF TGTGCCAGCAGTTACCTTGCGGGGGCGGGCCTCAATGAGCAGTTCTTC
TRBJ1-2 TRBD1 TRBV20-1 . CSARQGPGYTF TGCAGTGCCCGACAGGGTCCTGGCTACACCTTC
TRBJ2-7 . TRBV30 . CAWAPGTYEQYF TGTGCCTGGGCCCCAGGGACCTACGAGCAGTACTTC
TRBJ2-7 . TRBV18 . CASSGKNAEYF TGTGCCAGCTCTGGCAAAAACGCTGAGTACTTC
TRBJ2-5 . TRBV11-2 . CASTSYGREETQYF TGTGCCAGCACCTCATATGGCAGGGAAGAGACCCAGTACTTC
TRBJ1-6 . TRBV6-5 . CASTLPRHMNSPLHF TGTGCCAGCACCTTACCGAGACACATGAATTCACCCCTCCACTTT
TRBJ2-3 . TRBV4-1 . CASSQSTNKVTDTQYF TGCGCCAGCAGCCAATCTACTAACAAAGTCACAGATACGCAGTATTTT
TRBJ1-3 . TRBV5-8 . CASSFGTISGNTIYF TGTGCCAGCAGCTTTGGGACTATCTCTGGAAACACCATATATTTT
TRBJ2-5 TRBD2 TRBV6-2/TRBV6-3 . CASSYTRTSGTAWAGQETQYF TGTGCCAGCAGTTACACCAGGACTAGCGGGACGGCTTGGGCTGGTCAAGAGACCCAGTACTTC
TRBJ1-5 TRBD1 TRBV24-1 . CATIGTGDSNQPQHF TGTGCCACCATAGGGACAGGGGATAGCAATCAGCCCCAGCATTTT
TRBJ2-1 TRBD2 TRBV7-2 . CASSLGGGEQFF TGTGCCAGCAGCTTGGGCGGGGGTGAGCAGTTCTTC
TRBJ2-7 TRBD1 TRBV4-1 . CASSQGGQASYEQYF TGCGCCAGCAGCCAAGGCGGACAGGCTTCCTACGAGCAGTACTTC
TRBJ2-1 TRBD2 TRBV11-2 . CASSFRLAGTYNEQFF TGTGCCAGCAGCTTCCGACTAGCGGGGACCTACAATGAGCAGTTCTTC
TRBJ1-2 . TRBV30 . CAWSPSAGAYGYTF TGTGCCTGGAGTCCTTCGGCTGGGGCCTATGGCTACACCTTC
TRBJ2-3 . TRBV14 once CASSPWGPQDTQYF TGTGCCAGCAGCCCGTGGGGGCCCCAAGATACGCAGTATTTT
TRBJ1-6 . TRBV19 . CASSMKESSYNSPLHF TGTGCCAGTAGTATGAAAGAGAGCTCCTATAATTCACCCCTCCACTTT
TRBJ2-2 . TRBV9 . CASSTRTDPGTGELFF TGTGCCAGCAGCACCCGGACAGACCCGGGCACCGGGGAGCTGTTTTTT
TRBJ1-1 . TRBV7-2 . CASSSKTGSSHMNTEAFF TGTGCCAGCAGCTCCAAAACAGGGTCGTCCCACATGAACACTGAAGCTTTCTTT
TRBJ2-2 . TRBV6-5 . CASSYRQVSNTGELFF TGTGCCAGCAGTTACCGACAGGTTTCGAACACCGGGGAGCTGTTTTTT
TRBJ1-5 . TRBV18 few CASSDTGARYNQPQHF TGTGCCAGCTCGGATACAGGAGCTCGGTACAATCAGCCCCAGCATTTT
TRBJ2-3 . TRBV7-2 . CASSSAPGKSADTQYF TGTGCCAGCAGCTCGGCACCAGGGAAATCTGCAGATACGCAGTATTTT
TRBJ2-2 TRBD1 TRBV11-2 . CASSLGRGDRAYGELFF TGTGCCAGCAGCTTAGGCAGGGGGGACAGGGCCTACGGGGAGCTGTTTTTT
TRBJ2-3 . TRBV29-1 . CSVAMGQLNTDTQYF TGCAGCGTTGCGATGGGACAACTTAACACAGATACGCAGTATTTT
TRBJ2-5 . TRBV5-1 . CASSYKRRRETQYF TGCGCCAGCAGCTACAAAAGGCGGCGGGAGACCCAGTACTTC
TRBJ1-5 . TRBV12-5 . CASGLDIRTQHF TGTGCTAGTGGTTTGGACATCAGGACCCAGCATTTT
TRBJ1-2 . TRBV27 . CASSSHDSYGYTF TGTGCCAGCAGTTCCCACGACAGCTATGGCTACACCTTC
TRBJ1-2 . TRBV7-2 . CASSANRKTNGYTF TGTGCCAGCAGCGCGAACAGGAAAACTAATGGCTACACCTTC